This T cell receptor beta chain was found in a study of blood T cell repertoires in COVID-19. Sequencing was performed with immunoSEQ multiplex PCR; in TCRdb, only in-frame clones are kept and a portion is missing. This table holds tens of thousands of clones, 76% found once. Trimming pared 7 bases from V and 3 bases from J, leaving 15 bases between. Germline V gene data show CDR1 as SGHRS and CDR2 as YFSETQ. The CDR3 contains 14 residues. This clonotype was sampled from a man aged 60 to 75 with COVID-19, enrolled during active disease. This chain connects TRBV5-1 to TRBJ2-3; D may be TRBD1 (5 bases). The sequenced material came from peripheral blood. CDR3 bases: TGCGCCAGCTCCCCTTCTCAGGGAACAGATACGCAGTATTTT. This codes for CASSPSQGTDTQYF. The whole variable domain, filled in from reference TRBV5-1 and TRBJ2-3, reads KAGVTQTPRYLIKTRGQQVTLSCSPISGHRSVSWYQQTPGQGLQFLFEYFSETQRNKGNFPGRFSGRQFSNSRSEMNVSTLELGDSALYLCASSPSQGTDTQYFGPGTRLTVL.